This passage covers 31 T cell receptor beta chains from one sample sequenced in a study of T cell responses to AZD1222 COVID-19 vaccine. Repertoires were generated with immunoSEQ multiplex PCR, while TCRdb's copy carries only in-frame clones and drops some. The repertoire includes about 140,000 clones, 85% to 95% of them detected once, and 9% to 15% sits in the top ten. The specimen comprised peripheral blood, sampled after recovery from COVID-19. The receptors were sampled from an adult who had recovered from COVID-19.

The CDR3: CASSQGQGLNSPLHF. In DNA, the CDR3 is TGTGCCAGCTCACAGGGACAGGGATTGAATTCACCCCTCCACTTT. V usage is TRBV18 and J usage is TRBJ1-6; 9 bases match TRBD1. The CDR3 runs to 15 residues. Per germline, CDR1 KGHSH and CDR2 LQKENI. V was clipped by 4 bases and J by 7 bases; unmatched bases: 5.

The rearrangement links TRBV29-1 to TRBJ1-3; TRBD1 is a possible D gene (5 bases). CDR1 is SQVTM, CDR2 ANQGSEA, per germline. With 4 bases removed from V and 0 bases from J, the gap between germline ends came to 13 bases. The CDR3 extends over 15 amino acids. The CDR3 DNA is TGCAGCGTTGTTGGGGGGGATCTCTCTGGAAACACCATATATTTT. It yields the protein CSVVGGDLSGNTIYF.

The gene calls are TRBV12-3 or TRBV12-4 and TRBJ1-1; 10 bases fit TRBD1. The V and J ends lost 5 bases and 6 bases, in that order; junction bases with no gene match: 3. The CDR3 consists of 13 residues. This CDR3 reads CASSDRGQSEAFF. The CDR3 DNA is TGTGCCAGCAGTGACAGGGGGCAATCTGAAGCTTTCTTT.

The J gene is TRBJ2-5, the V gene TRBV11-2, with D uncertain. This CDR3 spans 16 amino acids. From germline, CDR1 is SGHAT and CDR2 FQNNGV. Between the trimmed V and J ends, which lost 2 bases and 4 bases, there was a span of 17 bases. The chain's CDR3 is CASSLSFEVRLETQYF. The CDR3 nucleotides are TGTGCCAGCAGCTTATCCTTCGAGGTACGATTAGAGACCCAGTACTTC.

The gene calls are TRBV6-5 and TRBJ1-4; D remains unclear. This CDR3 region has 13 residues. Trimming took 6 bases from V and 3 from J, leaving 8 bases between them. Germline V gene sequence: CDR1 MNHEY, CDR2 SVGAGI. The CDR3 nucleotides are TGTGCCAGCAGCGGCGGGTCTAATGAAAAACTGTTTTTT. Translated, it gives CASSGGSNEKLFF.

The genes are TRBV10-3 and TRBJ1-3; D gene ambiguous. V lost 2 bases and J lost 0, with 11 bases in between. CDR1 is ENHRY and CDR2 is SYGVKD in the germline V gene. The CDR3 has 16 residues. The CDR3 is CAISEGRILSGNTIYF. CDR3 nucleotide sequence: TGTGCCATCAGTGAGGGACGGATCCTCTCTGGAAACACCATATATTTT.

The CDR3 bases are TGTGCCAGCAGCTTAGCCTCTCGACGGAAAGCTAACTATGGCTACACCTTC. Protein product: CASSLASRRKANYGYTF. V and J are TRBV7-2 and TRBJ1-2; D remains unclear. The germline V gene has CDR1 SGHTA and CDR2 FQGNSA. The CDR3 length is 17 residues. Deletions cut 0 bases from V and 0 bases from J, with 14 bases between.

The chain is built from TRBV11-2 and TRBJ1-6; TRBD1 matches at 8 bases. Losses at the gene ends were 3 bases for V and 8 bases for J; bases not matched to a gene: 6. The V gene's germline CDR1 is SGHAT and CDR2 FQNNGV. CDR3 length: 15 residues. In DNA form, the CDR3 reads TGTGCCAGCAGCTTGACTACAGGGGGTTATTCACCCCTCCACTTT. Its translation: CASSLTTGGYSPLHF.

V and J are TRBV14 and TRBJ2-3, with 9 bases lining up with TRBD1. V gave up 5 bases and J gave up 2 bases; unmatched junction bases: 8. CDR3 length equals 16 residues. Germline CDR1 is SGHDN and CDR2 is FVKESK. The CDR3 bases are TGTGCCAGCAGCTCCCCGACAGGGGGGGCCACAGATACGCAGTATTTT. Its translation is CASSSPTGGATDTQYF.

J is TRBJ2-3 and V is TRBV29-1; 7 bases line up with TRBD1. The germline V gene encodes CDR1 SQVTM and CDR2 ANQGSEA. The CDR3 length is 14 residues. J lost 5 bases, V lost 6 bases, and 11 bases had no gene match. The CDR3 DNA reads as TGCAGCGTGGGGAGACAGGGCAGTCAAGATACGCAGTATTTT. This encodes CSVGRQGSQDTQYF.

This chain connects TRBV6-1 to TRBJ2-7, with D perhaps matching TRBD1 or TRBD2 (6 bases each). CDR1 and CDR2 from the germline V gene are MNHNS and SASEGT. CDR3 length equals 14 residues. The V end lost 0 bases, the J end lost 2 bases, and 8 bases lay between the germline ends. This CDR3 is CASSEARGAYEQYF. The CDR3 nucleotides read TGTGCCAGCAGTGAAGCGAGGGGGGCCTACGAGCAGTACTTC.

The chain uses TRBV5-1 and TRBJ1-2, with 9 bases lining up with TRBD1. This CDR3 has 16 residues. V gave up 0 bases and J gave up 5 bases; unmatched junction bases: 8. Germline CDR1 SGHRS, CDR2 YFSETQ. Here the CDR3 DNA reads TGCGCCAGCAGCTTGGATCCCCGGGACAGGGTTTATGGCTACACCTTC. Translating it yields CASSLDPRDRVYGYTF.

V usage is TRBV5-5 and J usage is TRBJ2-2, with 7 bases identical to TRBD1. CDR3 size: 17 residues. Looked up from germline, CDR1 is SGHKS and CDR2 is YYEKEE (reference sequence). With 3 bases clipped from V and 1 base from J, the junction kept 9 bases outside the gene matches. The CDR3, as DNA: TGTGCCAGCAGCTATTCAAGGGACAGCCAGAACACCGGGGAGCTGTTTTTT. Its translation: CASSYSRDSQNTGELFF.

This clone is classed as medium-sized. This CDR3 is CASSSPAGTERDKQYF. CDR3 nucleotides: TGTGCCAGCAGCTCCCCCGCCGGGACCGAAAGGGATAAGCAGTACTTC. The chain carries TRBV7-3 and TRBJ2-7; D might be TRBD1 or TRBD2, each matching 5 bases. CDR1 and CDR2 from the germline V gene are SGHTA and FQGTGA. This CDR3 comprises 16 residues. Trimming took off 4 bases at V and 8 bases at J, with 24 bases between the two ends.

Points on this clone: This specimen includes other DNA sequences encoding the same CDR3. The genes are TRBV12-3 or TRBV12-4 and TRBJ2-5, with D perhaps being TRBD1 or TRBD2 (5 bases each). There are 13 residues in the CDR3. Trimming removed 0 bases at V and 4 bases at J, with 6 bases between. The CDR3 here is CASSLAGTETQYF. CDR3 DNA: TGTGCCAGCAGTTTAGCAGGGACAGAGACCCAGTACTTC.

This chain links TRBV27 with TRBJ1-1, with 7 bases that match TRBD1. CDR3 length equals 15 residues. V was clipped by 2 bases and J by 10 bases; unmatched bases: 13. CDR1 MNHEY and CDR2 SMNVEV come from the germline V gene (reference sequence). The CDR3 is CASSLASGQASGAFF. The CDR3 DNA sequence: TGTGCCAGCAGTTTAGCCTCCGGACAGGCCTCCGGAGCTTTCTTT.

The genes are TRBV9 and TRBJ1-6; D call uncertain. Deletions cut 0 bases from V and 7 bases from J, with 11 bases between. Germline CDR1 reads SGDLS; CDR2 reads YYNGEE. This CDR3 is 15 amino acids long. The CDR3 protein is CASSVDGEWNSPLHF. DNA of the CDR3: TGTGCCAGCAGCGTAGATGGGGAGTGGAATTCACCCCTCCACTTT. The full variable domain, in which reference TRBV9 and TRBJ1-6 provide the parts outside the CDR3, is DSGVTQTPKHLITATGQRVTLRCSPRSGDLSVYWYQQSLDQGLQFLIQYYNGEERAKGNILERFSAQQFPDLHSELNLSSLELGDSALYFCASSVDGEWNSPLHFGNGTRLTVT.

This chain uses TRBV10-3 with TRBJ1-1; a weak D match, TRBD1 (6 bases). The CDR3 runs 13 residues. Germline CDR1 is ENHRY and CDR2 is SYGVKD. Trimming removed 6 bases at V and 7 bases at J, with 15 bases between. CDR3 in DNA: TGTGCCATCAGACAGGGAGTGAAGAATGAAGCTTTCTTT. This gives the protein CAIRQGVKNEAFF.

This clone is a singleton in its sample. The rearrangement uses TRBV7-9 and TRBJ1-2; D remains unclear. Germline V lookup: CDR1 SEHNR, CDR2 FQNEAQ (reference sequence). The CDR3 extends over 14 amino acids. V was cut by 1 base and J by 2 bases, with 8 bases left in between. The CDR3 DNA sequence: TGTGCCAGCAGCTTAGTTGGGGTGAACTATGGCTACACCTTC. Translating gives CASSLVGVNYGYTF.

The J gene is TRBJ2-6, the V gene TRBV5-1; D perhaps matches TRBD1 (6 bases). The CDR3 consists of 17 residues. The V and J ends lost 1 base and 2 bases respectively, with 13 bases between them. CDR1 and CDR2 (germline): SGHRS, YFSETQ. The CDR3 sequence is CASSLMDSPTGANVLTF. DNA of the CDR3: TGCGCCAGCAGCTTGATGGACAGCCCAACTGGGGCCAACGTCCTGACTTTC.

A remark on this clone: One end of the junction varies from germline; a read error may be responsible. V usage is TRBV18 and J usage is TRBJ2-3; a possible D gene is TRBD1 (6 bases). The CDR3 is made up of 15 amino acids. Germline loops: CDR1 KGHSH, CDR2 LQKENI. CDR3 residues: CASSPRTDSPDTQYF. Written as DNA, the CDR3 is TGTGCCAGTTCACCGAGGACAGATAGCCCAGATACGCAGTATTTT.

This clone was detected once. The V call is TRBV5-1, the J call TRBJ2-7; D unresolved. Trimming removed 4 bases at V and 7 bases at J, with 9 bases between. The CDR3 consists of 11 residues. Germline CDR1 reads SGHRS; CDR2 reads YFSETQ. CDR3 bases: TGCGCCAGCAGCGATGGTCAGGAGCAGTACTTC. This sequence encodes CASSDGQEQYF.

This chain joins TRBV9 and TRBJ1-5, with 7 bases identical to TRBD1. This CDR3 comprises 15 residues. The V gene's germline CDR1 is SGDLS and CDR2 YYNGEE. The V and J ends lost 5 bases and 7 bases, in that order; junction bases with no gene match: 12. As DNA, the CDR3 is TGTGCCAGCAGTCACAGGGGAGAAAAGGGCCAGCCCCAGCATTTT. It is translated as CASSHRGEKGQPQHF.

This chain uses TRBV19 with TRBJ2-1, with 10 nucleotides matching TRBD2. Trimming at V came to 3 bases and at J to 5 bases, leaving 13 bases not matched to a gene. CDR1 and CDR2 from the germline V gene are LNHDA and SQIVND (reference sequence). The CDR3 loop spans 18 amino acids. The CDR3 loop reads CASSIPSGSLLGDNEQFF. The CDR3, as DNA: TGTGCCAGTAGTATTCCTAGCGGGAGTCTCTTGGGCGACAATGAGCAGTTCTTC.

The CDR3 sequence is CAWRAGGDTEAFF. The CDR3 coding sequence is TGTGCCTGGAGAGCTGGAGGGGACACTGAAGCTTTCTTT. The V call is TRBV30, the J call TRBJ1-1; perhaps TRBD1 as D (5 bases). This CDR3 is built from 13 residues. V was clipped by 3 bases and J by 3 bases, with 11 bases between them. Germline V lookup: CDR1 GTSNPN, CDR2 SVGIG (reference sequence).

The chain has TRBV3-1 (or the pseudogene TRBV3-2) and TRBJ2-7, with 14 bases aligning to TRBD2. Unmatched junction bases numbered 4, after V lost 7 bases and J lost 5 bases. The CDR3 is 14 residues long. CDR1 is LGHDT, CDR2 YNNKEL, per germline (reference sequence). CDR3 residues: CASTPGLAGDEQYF. CDR3 sequence (DNA): TGTGCCAGCACCCCGGGACTAGCGGGAGACGAGCAGTACTTC.

This chain links TRBV27 with TRBJ1-6, with D tentatively TRBD1 (5 bases). CDR1 is MNHEY and CDR2 is SMNVEV in the germline V gene (reference sequence). Trimming stripped 5 bases from V and 9 bases from J, with 14 bases between. The CDR3 is 14 residues long. The CDR3 nucleotides read TGTGCCAGCAGTCGGGGGTCGCAAGGTTCACCCCTCCACTTT. It is translated as CASSRGSQGSPLHF.

The J gene is TRBJ2-7, the V gene TRBV6-1; 9 nucleotides align to TRBD2. In germline, CDR1 is MNHNS, CDR2 SASEGT. J was trimmed by 2 bases and V by 4 bases; bases with no gene match: 9. The CDR3 sequence is 16 residues long. CDR3: CASSASASGNPYEQYF. CDR3 nucleotides: TGTGCCAGCAGTGCGTCGGCTAGCGGGAACCCCTACGAGCAGTACTTC.

V and J are TRBV7-2 and TRBJ2-1; TRBD2 matches 13 bases. Unmatched junction bases numbered 9, after V lost 2 bases and J lost 14 bases. CDR1 and CDR2 from the germline V gene are SGHTA and FQGNSA. The CDR3 has 15 amino acids. The CDR3 is CASSLKTSGRVSKFF. DNA for the CDR3: TGTGCCAGCAGCTTAAAAACTAGCGGGAGGGTTAGTAAGTTCTTC.

This chain links TRBV5-5 with TRBJ1-5, with 7 bases that match TRBD1. Per germline, CDR1 SGHKS and CDR2 YYEKEE (reference sequence). This CDR3 is built from 15 residues. The J segment lost 6 bases and the V segment lost 4 bases, leaving 10 bases of the junction unmatched. CDR3 residues: CASSPTGFLSQPQHF. CDR3 DNA sequence: TGTGCCAGCAGCCCGACAGGGTTTCTCAGTCAGCCCCAGCATTTT. The whole variable domain, remainder taken from reference TRBV5-5 and TRBJ1-5, is DAGVTQSPTHLIKTRGQQVTLRCSPISGHKSVSWYQQVLGQGPQFIFQYYEKEERGRGNFPDRFSARQFPNYSSELNVNALLLGDSALYLCASSPTGFLSQPQHFGDGTRLSIL.

The chain links TRBV9 to TRBJ1-2; a weak D match, TRBD1 (6 bases). V lost 0 bases and J lost 3, with 12 bases in between. In germline, CDR1 is SGDLS, CDR2 YYNGEE. The CDR3 totals 15 residues. CDR3 bases: TGTGCCAGCAGCGTAGTAGGGGGGTTGGACTATGGCTACACCTTC. Its protein is CASSVVGGLDYGYTF.